The rows below give T cell receptor beta chains drawn from one sample of a study of blood T cell repertoires in COVID-19. Libraries were prepared by immunoSEQ multiplex PCR; TCRdb keeps only in-frame clonotypes and omits some of them. Of about 480,000 clones in the sample, 89% were seen once. Sequenced: peripheral blood. The receptors stem from a man between 18 and 35 years old with COVID-19, enrolled during active disease. The CDR3 runs from the conserved cysteine through the conserved F or W. Fields, in order: V gene, clone size, J gene, D gene, CDR3 DNA, CDR3 protein. D genes are given only for firm matches. Size tells how often a clone was seen (once, few, many) or the class of an expanded clone, and some rows leave it out.

TRBV7-9,once,TRBJ2-3,TRBD2,TGTGCCAGCAGGGACACTAGCGGGAGTCCAGATACGCAGTATTTT,CASRDTSGSPDTQYF
TRBV4-1,-,TRBJ1-1,-,TGCGCCAGCAGCCAAGACCCGGACAGCTTGAACACTGAAGCTTTCTTT,CASSQDPDSLNTEAFF
TRBV27,-,TRBJ2-5,TRBD1,TGTGCCAGCAGTTTACCATCGGACAGGGGACGGGAGACCCAGTACTTC,CASSLPSDRGRETQYF
TRBV5-1,-,TRBJ2-5,TRBD2,TGCGCCAGCAGCCCCGGGACTAGCGGGAGGCTGTCTCAAGAGACCCAGTACTTC,CASSPGTSGRLSQETQYF
TRBV13,-,TRBJ2-1,-,TGTGCCAGCAGCGAGCAGGTCAATGAGCAGTTCTTC,CASSEQVNEQFF
TRBV6-1,-,TRBJ1-1,TRBD1,TGTGCCAGCAGTGACAGGGGGCACGACACTGAAGCTTTCTTT,CASSDRGHDTEAFF
TRBV3-1/TRBV3-2,once,TRBJ2-1,TRBD2,TGTGCCAGCAGCCAGGGGACTAGCGGGGGCCTAAGGTTCTTC,CASSQGTSGGLRFF
TRBV30,once,TRBJ2-5,TRBD2,TGTGCCTCAGTCCAGCGGGAAAGTGAGACCCAGTACTTC,CASVQRESETQYF
TRBV15,once,TRBJ1-3,-,TGTGCCACCAGCAGAGCCTCGGGAGTGACTGGAAACACCATATATTTT,CATSRASGVTGNTIYF
TRBV11-3,-,TRBJ2-2,-,TGTGCCAGCAGCTTTTGGTGGTCGACAGGTTCCACCGGGGAGCTGTTTTTT,CASSFWWSTGSTGELFF
TRBV18,-,TRBJ2-7,-,TGTGCCAGCTCACCACCGAAAGGGGCGAGATACGAGCAGTACTTC,CASSPPKGARYEQYF
TRBV18,-,TRBJ2-3,-,TGTGCCAGCTCACCACGTACGACAGGCGGATATAGTCTGTATTTT,CASSPRTTGGYSLYF
TRBV6-4,-,TRBJ1-1,TRBD1,TGTGCCAGCAGTGCCCCTCCGCGGACAGGGGTGAACACTGAAGCTTTCTTT,CASSAPPRTGVNTEAFF
TRBV5-4,-,TRBJ2-2,TRBD1,TGTGCCAGCAGCTTGTACAGGGGCACCGGGGAGCTGTTTTTT,CASSLYRGTGELFF
TRBV7-2,once,TRBJ2-7,-,TGTGCCAGCAGCTACCAGGGTACCGGAGGGTCCTACGAGCAGTACTTC,CASSYQGTGGSYEQYF
TRBV5-4,-,TRBJ2-1,TRBD2,TGTGCCAGCAGCTCGTTAGCGGGTCCGGTGAACAATGAGCAGTTCTTC,CASSSLAGPVNNEQFF
TRBV5-1,-,TRBJ2-5,TRBD2,TGCGCCAGCAGCTTGGCCTCTACTAGCGGGATTGGCGAGACCCAGTACTTC,CASSLASTSGIGETQYF
TRBV12-3/TRBV12-4,-,TRBJ1-4,-,TGTGCCAGCAGTCCACGACAGCTAGAAAAACTGTTTTTT,CASSPRQLEKLFF
TRBV6-5,-,TRBJ1-6,TRBD1,TGTGCCAGCAGTTACAGGGACAGGGGTAATTCACCCCTCCACTTT,CASSYRDRGNSPLHF
TRBV12-3/TRBV12-4,once,TRBJ2-1,-,TGTGCCAGCAGTTTGGACACCGAGCAGTTCTTC,CASSLDTEQFF
TRBV7-9,-,TRBJ1-6,-,TGTGCCAGCAGCACATGGAGGGGTAATTCACCCCTCCACTTT,CASSTWRGNSPLHF
TRBV7-9,-,TRBJ1-4,TRBD1,TGTGCCAGCAGCTCATCAGGGGGCGAAAAACTGTTTTTT,CASSSSGGEKLFF
TRBV6-5,-,TRBJ2-4,TRBD1,TGTGCCAGCAGGGGAACCGGGACAGGAGAAAACATTCAGTACTTC,CASRGTGTGENIQYF
TRBV11-3,-,TRBJ2-1,TRBD2,TGTGCCAGCAGCTCCGGAACCAGCGGGGGCACTCGCAATGAGCAGTTCTTC,CASSSGTSGGTRNEQFF
TRBV9,-,TRBJ2-7,-,TGTGCCAGCAGCGTGGACCTTGGGAGCTACGAGCAGTACTTC,CASSVDLGSYEQYF
TRBV9,once,TRBJ2-3,-,TGTGCCAGCAGCGGCCAAACAACAGATACGCAGTATTTT,CASSGQTTDTQYF
TRBV6-1,-,TRBJ1-1,-,TGTGCCAGCAGTGAAGGTTTGACCTCAGGCACTGAAGCTTTCTTT,CASSEGLTSGTEAFF
TRBV12-3/TRBV12-4,-,TRBJ2-7,TRBD2,TGTGCCAGCAGTTGGGGGGGCTACGAGCAGTACTTC,CASSWGGYEQYF
TRBV24-1,-,TRBJ2-2,TRBD1,TGTGCCACTGGGACAGAGAACACCGGGGAGCTGTTTTTT,CATGTENTGELFF
TRBV9,-,TRBJ2-3,TRBD2,TGTGCCAGCAGGCAGGGACTAGCGTCAGATACGCAGTATTTT,CASRQGLASDTQYF
TRBV2,-,TRBJ2-7,-,TGTGCCAGCAGTGACGATCGAAGCCCAGGGTCCGAGCAGTACTTC,CASSDDRSPGSEQYF
TRBV5-4,-,TRBJ1-3,-,TGTGCCAGCAGCTCCAGACAGACTGGAAACACCATATATTTT,CASSSRQTGNTIYF
TRBV11-3,-,TRBJ1-1,TRBD1,TGTGCCAGCAGCCCGGACAGGGACGACACTGAAGCTTTCTTT,CASSPDRDDTEAFF
TRBV10-2,-,TRBJ2-7,TRBD2,TGCGCCAGCGCGAAAGGGACTAGCTCCGAGCAGTACTTC,CASAKGTSSEQYF
TRBV24-1,-,TRBJ2-3,TRBD2,TGTGCCACCAGTGGTGGGACAGCCGGGACTAGCGGCACAGATACGCAGTATTTT,CATSGGTAGTSGTDTQYF
TRBV2,-,TRBJ2-7,-,TGTGCCAGCAGTGAGAGGGGGACGGTCTCCTACGAGCAGTACTTC,CASSERGTVSYEQYF
TRBV6-5,-,TRBJ1-6,TRBD1,TGTGCCAGCAGTTCAGGGGGCAATTCACCCCTCCACTTT,CASSSGGNSPLHF
TRBV13,once,TRBJ1-3,TRBD1,TGTGCCAGCAGCATTCGGACAGGCTTGGGAAACACCATATATTTT,CASSIRTGLGNTIYF
TRBV19,-,TRBJ2-3,TRBD2,TGTGCCAGTAGTGGCTTTAGCGGGATAGAATTAGATACGCAGTATTTT,CASSGFSGIELDTQYF
TRBV5-1,-,TRBJ2-7,TRBD2,TGCGCCAGCAGCTTGGCTAGCGGGGCCTACGAGCAGTACTTC,CASSLASGAYEQYF
TRBV19,-,TRBJ2-3,-,TGTGCCAGTAGTATGCGGGCTAGCAAGGCCACAGATACGCAGTATTTT,CASSMRASKATDTQYF
TRBV2,-,TRBJ2-5,TRBD2,TGTGCCAGCAGTGATCTAGCGGGCCCACTGGTGGAAGAGACCCAGTACTTC,CASSDLAGPLVEETQYF
TRBV7-9,-,TRBJ2-1,TRBD1,TGTGCCAGCAGCTTACCTCGACAGGGGTCTACAGCCTACAATGAGCAGTTCTTC,CASSLPRQGSTAYNEQFF
TRBV12-3/TRBV12-4,-,TRBJ2-7,-,TGTGCCAGCAGTTTCGGGGGTACCTACGAGCAGTACTTC,CASSFGGTYEQYF
TRBV29-1,-,TRBJ2-1,-,TGCAGCGTTGTGGCAGGGGTGGGGAATGAGCAGTTCTTC,CSVVAGVGNEQFF
TRBV7-3,-,TRBJ2-3,TRBD2,TGTGCCAGCAGCTTGGATTGGGGAGCGGGAGGAGGTCCGCAGTATTTT,CASSLDWGAGGGPQYF
TRBV10-3,-,TRBJ1-1,-,TGTGCCATCAGTGAGAGGACTTGGCGGAACACTGAAGCTTTCTTT,CAISERTWRNTEAFF
TRBV15,-,TRBJ2-7,-,TGTGCCACCAGCCCGACTCCGGGTTACTCCTACGAGCAGTACTTC,CATSPTPGYSYEQYF
TRBV5-6,-,TRBJ1-2,-,TGTGCCAGCAGCCCGACAGCCCGCTATGGCTACACCTTC,CASSPTARYGYTF
TRBV19,-,TRBJ1-2,-,TGTGCCAGTAGTATAGAAAAGTACAGGAACTATGGCTACACCTTC,CASSIEKYRNYGYTF
TRBV13,-,TRBJ2-1,TRBD2,TGTGCCAGCAGACCGGGACTAGCGGGAGTACATGAGCAGTTCTTC,CASRPGLAGVHEQFF
TRBV11-2,-,TRBJ2-5,TRBD1,TGTGCCAGCAGCTTATCGACAGGGATTGGGGAGACCCAGTACTTC,CASSLSTGIGETQYF
TRBV6-1,-,TRBJ1-4,TRBD1,TGTGCCAGCAGTGAATTGGGACAGAGAAGATTT,CASSELGQRRF
TRBV9,-,TRBJ2-1,-,TGTGCCAGCAGCGTAGTAGGACCGAAAAGGGGTGAGCAGTTCTTC,CASSVVGPKRGEQFF
TRBV5-1,-,TRBJ2-3,TRBD2,TGCGCCAGCAGAGGGACTAGCGGGAGGTCCGGAGATACGCAGTATTTT,CASRGTSGRSGDTQYF
TRBV9,-,TRBJ1-2,TRBD1,TGTGCCAGCAGCGCCGGGACAGGGGGCTATGGCTACACCTTC,CASSAGTGGYGYTF
TRBV13,-,TRBJ1-4,TRBD1,TGTGCCAGCAGCGCAACGACAGGGGAAGGCGGTAGAGGAAAACTGTTTTTT,CASSATTGEGGRGKLFF